This entry lists 27 T cell receptor beta chains sequenced from one sample in a study of blood T cell repertoires in COVID-19. The protocol was immunoSEQ multiplex PCR, while the TCRdb copy is restricted to in-frame clones and leaves out a portion. The profile covers approximately 360,000 clones, with roughly 90% appearing a single time and approximately 1% taken by the ten largest. The sample was PBMCs or T cells enriched from blood (not recorded which). Receptors were obtained from a woman aged 25 to 45 with acute COVID-19.

As regards this clone: The same CDR3 can be traced to other DNA sequences in this sample. The J gene is TRBJ1-1, the V gene TRBV5-1, with D tentatively TRBD1 (5 bases). This CDR3 region has 13 residues. V was trimmed by 2 bases and J by 2 bases, leaving 7 bases between them. The germline V gene encodes CDR1 SGHRS and CDR2 YFSETQ. The CDR3 spells CASSLGVNTEAFF. CDR3 DNA sequence: TGCGCCAGCAGCTTAGGGGTTAACACTGAAGCTTTCTTT. The full variable domain, completed using reference TRBV5-1 and TRBJ1-1, is KAGVTQTPRYLIKTRGQQVTLSCSPISGHRSVSWYQQTPGQGLQFLFEYFSETQRNKGNFPGRFSGRQFSNSRSEMNVSTLELGDSALYLCASSLGVNTEAFFGQGTRLTVV.

V gene TRBV9 combines with J gene TRBJ1-2; 10 bases align to TRBD1. This CDR3 region has 14 residues. Germline values: CDR1 SGDLS, CDR2 YYNGEE. V lost 0 bases, J lost 5 bases, and 1 base stayed unmatched. CDR3 sequence: CASSVGDRGYGYTF. For the CDR3, the DNA is TGTGCCAGCAGCGTAGGGGACAGGGGTTATGGCTACACCTTC. Looking up the rest from reference TRBV9 and TRBJ1-2 gives the full variable domain: DSGVTQTPKHLITATGQRVTLRCSPRSGDLSVYWYQQSLDQGLQFLIQYYNGEERAKGNILERFSAQQFPDLHSELNLSSLELGDSALYFCASSVGDRGYGYTFGSGTRLTVV.

The chain has TRBV5-4 and TRBJ2-1; TRBD2 matches at 16 bases. Germline trimming cut 4 bases from V and 0 bases from J; bases unmatched to any gene: 4. The CDR3 consists of 18 residues. Germline lookup yields CDR1 SGHNT and CDR2 YYREEE (reference sequence). In DNA, the CDR3 is TGTGCCAGCAGCCCGGGACTAGCGGGGGGGAGCTCCTACAATGAGCAGTTCTTC. Translated, it gives CASSPGLAGGSSYNEQFF.

For the CDR3, the DNA is TGTGCCAGCAGCGTAACAGGGGGCCACGAGCAGTACTTC. Translating it yields CASSVTGGHEQYF. The V gene is TRBV9, the J gene TRBJ2-7; 9 bases match TRBD1. CDR3 length: 13 amino acids. Germline CDR1 is SGDLS and CDR2 is YYNGEE. V lost 1 base to trimming and J lost 5 bases; unmatched junction nucleotides: 1. The full variable domain, in which reference TRBV9 and TRBJ2-7 provide the parts outside the CDR3, is DSGVTQTPKHLITATGQRVTLRCSPRSGDLSVYWYQQSLDQGLQFLIQYYNGEERAKGNILERFSAQQFPDLHSELNLSSLELGDSALYFCASSVTGGHEQYFGPGTRLTVT.

V and J are TRBV10-3 and TRBJ2-2; the D is unclear. The germline gives CDR1 ENHRY, CDR2 SYGVKD. The V and J ends lost 1 base and 1 base respectively, with 7 bases between them. The CDR3 is 15 amino acids. CDR3 region: CAISEYSLNTGELFF. DNA for the CDR3: TGTGCCATCAGTGAGTACAGTCTGAACACCGGGGAGCTGTTTTTT.

The genes are TRBV3-1 (or the pseudogene TRBV3-2) and TRBJ1-1, with D maybe TRBD1 (5 bases). The germline gives CDR1 LGHDT, CDR2 YNNKEL (reference sequence). V was trimmed by 2 bases and J by 1 base, leaving 11 bases between them. The CDR3 totals 15 residues. The CDR3 sequence is CASSQWGRENTEAFF. The CDR3 DNA reads as TGTGCCAGCAGCCAATGGGGCAGAGAGAACACTGAAGCTTTCTTT.

V is TRBV12-5 and J is TRBJ2-1, with D unresolved. V was shortened by 2 bases and J by 0 bases, with 14 bases between the two germline ends. Per the germline V gene, CDR1 is LGHNT and CDR2 is FRNRAP. This CDR3 has 17 amino acids. CDR3 amino acids: CASGLYIAPSSYNEQFF. The CDR3 coding sequence is TGTGCTAGTGGTTTGTACATAGCCCCGAGCTCCTACAATGAGCAGTTCTTC. Full variable domain (missing parts from reference TRBV12-5 and TRBJ2-1): DARVTQTPRHKVTEMGQEVTMRCQPILGHNTVFWYRQTMMQGLELLAYFRNRAPLDDSGMPKDRFSAEMPDATLATLKIQPSEPRDSAVYFCASGLYIAPSSYNEQFFGPGTRLTVL.

The count of this clone is one. The chain uses TRBV19 and TRBJ2-7, with D possibly TRBD2 on 5 matching bases. The V gene's germline CDR1 is LNHDA and CDR2 SQIVND (reference sequence). CDR3 size: 14 residues. V was cut by 5 bases and J by 5 bases, with 16 bases left in between. The CDR3 DNA follows: TGTGCCAGTAGTTGGAGGAACCTCGGGGACGAGCAGTACTTC. Protein sequence: CASSWRNLGDEQYF.

The V call is TRBV21-1, the J call TRBJ1-4; TRBD1, as called in the table, went unchecked against the DNA. TRBV21-1 is a known pseudogene. The CDR3 spans 13 residues. Written as DNA, the CDR3 is TGTGCCAGCAGCAAAGAGGGGCGTGAAAAACTGTTTTTT. This sequence encodes CASSKEGREKLFF.

The rearrangement joins TRBV4-2 to TRBJ1-5; D remains ambiguous. This CDR3 has 15 residues. Germline V gene data show CDR1 as LGHNA and CDR2 as YNFKEQ. Deletions cut 4 bases from V and 1 base from J, with 11 bases between. CDR3 residues: CASSPVDGSNQPQHF. The CDR3, as DNA: TGTGCCAGCAGCCCAGTTGACGGGAGCAATCAGCCCCAGCATTTT.

This sequence joins TRBV6-5 and TRBJ2-7; tentatively, D is TRBD1 (7 bases). From germline, CDR1 is MNHEY and CDR2 SVGAGI. This CDR3 has 12 amino acids. Trimming took 7 bases from V and 1 from J, leaving 8 bases between them. For the CDR3, the DNA is TGTGCCAGCACAGGGGGGTCCTACGAGCAGTACTTC. Its protein product is CASTGGSYEQYF.

This chain connects TRBV6-1 to TRBJ1-1; tentatively, D is TRBD1 (5 bases). The CDR3 is 15 amino acids. In germline, CDR1 is MNHNS, CDR2 SASEGT. With 0 bases removed from V and 6 bases from J, the gap between germline ends came to 14 bases. CDR3 nucleotide sequence: TGTGCCAGCAGTGAAGCGGGGCAGGGTAGACCTGAAGCTTTCTTT. Translating gives CASSEAGQGRPEAFF.

In DNA form, the CDR3 reads TGTGCCAGCAGCTTACGGTGGCTCGGGACAGGGGACACTGAAGCTTTCTTT. Its translation: CASSLRWLGTGDTEAFF. The gene calls are TRBV7-9 and TRBJ1-1, with TRBD1 matching 10 bases. Germline CDR1 and CDR2: SEHNR and FQNEAQ (reference sequence). With 2 bases clipped from V and 3 bases from J, the junction kept 9 bases outside the gene matches. This CDR3 has 17 amino acids.

J is TRBJ2-2 and V is TRBV10-1; D remains unclear. Germline V gene data show CDR1 as WNHNN and CDR2 as SYGVQD (reference sequence). The CDR3 has 13 residues. With 6 bases removed from V and 6 bases from J, the gap between germline ends came to 11 bases. CDR3 in DNA: TGCGCCAGCAGCCCGATTCGGGCCGGGGAGCTGTTTTTT. Protein sequence: CASSPIRAGELFF.

V is TRBV10-3 and J is TRBJ1-5; D ambiguous. The CDR3 is 14 amino acids. V lost 2 bases to trimming and J lost 2 bases, with 7 bases between them. Germline loops: CDR1 ENHRY, CDR2 SYGVKD. DNA of the CDR3: TGTGCCATCAGTGAGGGGCAAGGCAATCAGCCCCAGCATTTT. It specifies CAISEGQGNQPQHF.

This chain connects TRBV6-4 to TRBJ2-1; a weak D match, TRBD2 (7 bases). The CDR3 covers 14 residues. V was shortened by 3 bases and J by 9 bases, with 15 bases between the two germline ends. Per germline, CDR1 MRHNA and CDR2 SNTAGT. The CDR3 coding sequence is TGTGCCAGCAGTGAATATACGGGGGGCGGTGAGCAGTTCTTC. It codes for CASSEYTGGGEQFF.

This clone has just one count. The J gene is TRBJ2-1, the V gene TRBV7-9, with TRBD1 matching over 7 bases. V lost 5 bases, J lost 0 bases, and 10 bases stayed unmatched. This CDR3 is built from 17 residues. Germline values: CDR1 SEHNR, CDR2 FQNEAQ (reference sequence). This CDR3 reads CASSTWDSSSSYNEQFF. In DNA, the CDR3 is TGTGCCAGCAGCACATGGGACAGCTCCAGCTCCTACAATGAGCAGTTCTTC.

This chain connects TRBV10-1 to TRBJ2-7; D is perhaps TRBD2 (5 bases). The CDR3 spans 12 residues. The germline V gene encodes CDR1 WNHNN and CDR2 SYGVQD (reference sequence). V was cut by 8 bases and J by 7 bases, with 15 bases left in between. The CDR3 spells CASSNPRGEQYF. In DNA, the CDR3 is TGCGCCAGCTCGAACCCTCGGGGTGAGCAGTACTTC.

This chain joins TRBV7-3 and TRBJ2-2; D perhaps matches TRBD1 (6 bases). The CDR3 is 16 residues long. The V end was cut by 5 bases, the J end by 1 base, with 14 bases between. Germline CDR1 and CDR2: SGHTA and FQGTGA. The CDR3 loop reads CASSKQGSLNTGELFF. The CDR3 region has the DNA TGTGCCAGCAGCAAACAGGGTTCCCTGAACACCGGGGAGCTGTTTTTT.

V and J are TRBV5-5 and TRBJ2-1, with 9 bases identical to TRBD2. Looked up from germline, CDR1 is SGHKS and CDR2 is YYEKEE (reference sequence). With V trimmed by 5 bases and J by 8 bases, 11 bases remained unmatched. This CDR3 is 15 amino acids long. CDR3 protein: CASSSGTSPIYEQFF. As DNA, the CDR3 is TGTGCCAGCAGTTCCGGGACTAGCCCAATCTATGAGCAGTTCTTC.

Note on this clone: At one end the junction does not follow the germline gene, possibly because of a read error. The same CDR3 also results from other DNA sequences found in this sample. CDR3 bases: TGCGCCCGCAGGGGCGGGGGGGCTAGCACAGATACGCAGTATTTT. It translates to CARRGGGASTDTQYF. The chain carries TRBV9 and TRBJ2-3, with 9 bases fitting TRBD2. The CDR3 is 15 residues long. Germline loops: CDR1 SGDLS, CDR2 YYNGEE.

The rearrangement links TRBV13 to TRBJ2-7; D is uncertain. In germline, CDR1 is PRHDT, CDR2 FYEKMQ (reference sequence). This CDR3 spans 11 amino acids. V was pared by 5 bases and J by 4 bases, with 6 bases between. The DNA for the CDR3 is TGTGCCAGCAGCCAAGAGTACGAGCAGTACTTC. Its translation is CASSQEYEQYF. Together with reference TRBV13 and TRBJ2-7, the CDR3 gives the full variable domain: AAGVIQSPRHLIKEKRETATLKCYPIPRHDTVYWYQQGPGQDPQFLISFYEKMQSDKGSIPDRFSAQQFSDYHSELNMSSLELGDSALYFCASSQEYEQYFGPGTRLTVT.

The chain joins TRBV9 to TRBJ2-2, with 7 bases lining up with TRBD1. Trimming took 3 bases from V and 0 from J; bases not matched to a gene: 2. CDR3 length: 15 amino acids. Germline CDR1 is SGDLS and CDR2 is YYNGEE. The CDR3 here is CASSDGTANTGELFF. CDR3 DNA: TGTGCCAGCAGCGATGGGACAGCGAACACCGGGGAGCTGTTTTTT. Supplemented by reference TRBV9 and TRBJ2-2, the full variable domain reads DSGVTQTPKHLITATGQRVTLRCSPRSGDLSVYWYQQSLDQGLQFLIQYYNGEERAKGNILERFSAQQFPDLHSELNLSSLELGDSALYFCASSDGTANTGELFFGEGSRLTVL.

The rearrangement uses TRBV2 and TRBJ1-4, with D possibly TRBD1 on 5 matching bases. This CDR3 comprises 14 residues. CDR1 and CDR2 from the germline V gene are SNHLY and FYNNEI. Trimming took off 3 bases at V and 5 bases at J, with 10 bases between the two ends. As DNA, the CDR3 is TGTGCCAGCAGTGACAGGGTGGGGAATGAAAAACTGTTTTTT. The encoded protein is CASSDRVGNEKLFF.

This clone was recorded once. The chain links TRBV5-1 to TRBJ1-2; 11 bases match TRBD1. V lost 9 bases, J lost 6 bases, and 4 bases stayed unmatched. CDR1 SGHRS and CDR2 YFSETQ come from the germline V gene. CDR3 size: 12 residues. DNA for the CDR3: TGCGCCACTCGGACAGGGGGCGATGGCTACACCTTC. Its protein is CATRTGGDGYTF.

This sequence joins TRBV29-1 and TRBJ1-1; D may be TRBD1 (5 bases). Germline CDR1 reads SQVTM; CDR2 reads ANQGSEA. V gave up 7 bases and J gave up 3 bases, with 15 bases separating them. The CDR3 has 13 residues. The CDR3 sequence: CSGGPGEYTEAFF. In nucleotides, the CDR3 is TGCAGCGGGGGCCCCGGGGAGTACACTGAAGCTTTCTTT.

In nucleotides, the CDR3 is TGTGCCAGCAGCTTATCCCCGGGGGGTCTATACGAGCAGTACTTC. It yields the protein CASSLSPGGLYEQYF. The chain employs TRBV7-2 and TRBJ2-7; TRBD2 matches 7 bases. This CDR3 comprises 15 residues. The J segment lost 4 bases and the V segment lost 2 bases, leaving 8 bases of the junction unmatched. Germline V CDR1 and CDR2: SGHTA, FQGNSA.